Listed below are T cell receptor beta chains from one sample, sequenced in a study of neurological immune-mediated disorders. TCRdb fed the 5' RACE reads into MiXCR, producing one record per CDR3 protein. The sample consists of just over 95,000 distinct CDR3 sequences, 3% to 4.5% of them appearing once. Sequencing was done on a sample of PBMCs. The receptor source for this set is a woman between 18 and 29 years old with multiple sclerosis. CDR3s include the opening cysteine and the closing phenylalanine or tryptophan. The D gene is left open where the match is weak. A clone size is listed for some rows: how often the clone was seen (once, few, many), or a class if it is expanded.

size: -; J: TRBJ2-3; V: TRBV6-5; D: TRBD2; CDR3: CASSYSVGEGTSTDTQYF
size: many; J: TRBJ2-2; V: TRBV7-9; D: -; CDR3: CASSLPQKGGELFF
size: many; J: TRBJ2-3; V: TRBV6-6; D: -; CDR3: CASSYSAGNTQYF
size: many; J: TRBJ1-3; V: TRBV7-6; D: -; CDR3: CASSLGGGGSGNTIYF
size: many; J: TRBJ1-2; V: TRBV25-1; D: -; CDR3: CASKYAGAWGYTF
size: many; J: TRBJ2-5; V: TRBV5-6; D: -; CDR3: CASSLAASLMHETQYF
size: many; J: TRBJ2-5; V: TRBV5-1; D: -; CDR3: CASSRQGGSETQYF
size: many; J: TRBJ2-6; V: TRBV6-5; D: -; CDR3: CASGSGHLSSGANVLTF
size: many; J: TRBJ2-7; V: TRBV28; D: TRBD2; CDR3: CASSISSGGSYEQYF
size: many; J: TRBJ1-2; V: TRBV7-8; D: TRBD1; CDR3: CASSPVLWTGAHYGYTF
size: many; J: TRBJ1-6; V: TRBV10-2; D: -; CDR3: CASSSVGPNSPLHF
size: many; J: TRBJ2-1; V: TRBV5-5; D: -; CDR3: CASSLEGGLYNEQFF
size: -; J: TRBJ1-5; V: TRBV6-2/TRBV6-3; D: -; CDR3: CASSPRWGGGQPQHF
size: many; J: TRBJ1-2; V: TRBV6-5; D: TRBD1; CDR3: CASSYRGTGHQYGYTF
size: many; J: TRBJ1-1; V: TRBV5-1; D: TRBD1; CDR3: CASSLTTGGQNTEAFF
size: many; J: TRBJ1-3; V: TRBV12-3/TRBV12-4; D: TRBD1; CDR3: CASRGGTGVGNTIYF
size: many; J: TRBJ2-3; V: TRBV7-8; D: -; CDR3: CASSRGGGADTQYF
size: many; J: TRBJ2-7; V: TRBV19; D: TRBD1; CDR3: CASTRTGQEYEQYF
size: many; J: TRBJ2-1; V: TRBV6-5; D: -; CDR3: CASSQSRNIWIF
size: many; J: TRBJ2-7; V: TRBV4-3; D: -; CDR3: CASSQERSYEQYF
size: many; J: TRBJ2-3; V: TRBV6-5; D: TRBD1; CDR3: CASSWGQSTDTQYF
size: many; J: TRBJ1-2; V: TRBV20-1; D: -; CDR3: CSARQDWDYGYTF
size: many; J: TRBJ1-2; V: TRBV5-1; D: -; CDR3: CASSEDTFPSNGYTF
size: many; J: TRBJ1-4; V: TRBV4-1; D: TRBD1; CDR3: CASRLPGQGPSNEKLFF
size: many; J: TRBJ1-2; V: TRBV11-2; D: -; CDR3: CASSSPPLSLDGYTF
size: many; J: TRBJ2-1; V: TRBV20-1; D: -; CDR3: CSARRQYNEQFF
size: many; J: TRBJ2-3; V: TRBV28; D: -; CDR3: CASRPVGVGTQTDTQYF
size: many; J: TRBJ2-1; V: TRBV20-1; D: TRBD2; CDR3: CSAQASGGHEQFF
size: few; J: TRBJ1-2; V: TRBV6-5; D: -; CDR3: CASSYGGSSYGYTF
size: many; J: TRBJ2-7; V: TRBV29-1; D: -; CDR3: CSVEGHTGTPYEQYF
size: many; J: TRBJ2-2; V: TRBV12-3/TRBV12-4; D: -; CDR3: CASSPPGDITNTGELFF
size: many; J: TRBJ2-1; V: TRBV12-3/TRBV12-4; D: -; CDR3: CASSFSNEQFF
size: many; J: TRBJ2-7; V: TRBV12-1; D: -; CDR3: CASSLNRYLAGAGYEQYF
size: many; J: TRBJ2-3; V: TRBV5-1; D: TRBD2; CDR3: CASSSGLAGARDTQYF
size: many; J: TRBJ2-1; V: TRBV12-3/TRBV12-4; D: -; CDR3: CASSLTRDEQFF
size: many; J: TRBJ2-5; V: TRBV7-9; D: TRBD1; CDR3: CASSRQGTPQETQYF
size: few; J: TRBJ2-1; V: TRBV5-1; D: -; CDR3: CASSLGLLGDEQFF
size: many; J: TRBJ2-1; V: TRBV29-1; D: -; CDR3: CSVGRTGDEQFF
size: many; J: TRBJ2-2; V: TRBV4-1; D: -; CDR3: CASSQPRYSEDSKEGKPGELFF
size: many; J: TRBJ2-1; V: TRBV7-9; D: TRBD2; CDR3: CASSLATAGGLDEQFF
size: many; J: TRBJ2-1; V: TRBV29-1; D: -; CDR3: CSVEVNDYEQFF
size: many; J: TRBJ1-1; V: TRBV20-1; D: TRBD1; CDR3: CSARENRDRGFEAFF
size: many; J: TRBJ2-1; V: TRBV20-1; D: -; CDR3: CSARSVYEQFF
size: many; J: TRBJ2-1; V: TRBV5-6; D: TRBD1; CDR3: CASSLAETGWANEQFF